This T cell receptor beta chain was found in a study of OX40 agonist ivuxolimab in advanced cancers. Overall study context: Partial responses were recorded for three patients, including one with hepatocellular carcinoma and two with cutaneous melanoma. Study results and limitations: Partial responders at 0.1-3.0 mg/kg had among the lowest clonal expansion.

No patient had autoimmune disease or received systemic immunosuppression. A single count supports this clone. Its antigen is unidentified. Germline V gene sequence: CDR1 MGHRA, CDR2 YSYEKL. Deletions cut 2 bases from V and 7 bases from J, with 0 bases between. The CDR3 length is 11 residues. TCRdb's table, derived via immunoSEQ multiplex PCR, lists solely in-frame clones and lacks some. The table includes over 70,000 clones, approximately 87% detected once. This chain joins TRBV4-1 and TRBJ1-6; D not resolved. The source of this sequence is an adult with an advanced solid tumor such as melanoma, head and neck, liver or kidney cancer. The sequencing used CD4+ or CD8+ T cells sorted from blood, collected in a trial of the OX40 agonist ivuxolimab. The CDR3 nucleotides are TGCGCCAGCAGCCAAAATTCACCCCTCCACTTT. Encoded protein: CASSQNSPLHF.